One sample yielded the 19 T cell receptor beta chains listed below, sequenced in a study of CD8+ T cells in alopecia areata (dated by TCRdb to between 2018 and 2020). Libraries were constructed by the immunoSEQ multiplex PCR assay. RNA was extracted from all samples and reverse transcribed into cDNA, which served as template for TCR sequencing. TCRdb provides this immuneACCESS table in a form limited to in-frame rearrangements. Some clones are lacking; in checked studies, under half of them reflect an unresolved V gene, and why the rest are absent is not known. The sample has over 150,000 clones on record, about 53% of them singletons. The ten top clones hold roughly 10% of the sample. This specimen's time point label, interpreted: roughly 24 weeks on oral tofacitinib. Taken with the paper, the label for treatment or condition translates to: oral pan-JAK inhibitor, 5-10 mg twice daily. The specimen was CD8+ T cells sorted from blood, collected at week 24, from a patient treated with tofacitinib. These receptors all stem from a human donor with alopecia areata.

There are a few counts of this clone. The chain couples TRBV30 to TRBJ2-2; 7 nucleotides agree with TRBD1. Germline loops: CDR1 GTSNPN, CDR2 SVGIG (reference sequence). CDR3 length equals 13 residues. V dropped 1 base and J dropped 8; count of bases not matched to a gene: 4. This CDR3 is CAWSDGTAGELFF. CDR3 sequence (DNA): TGTGCCTGGAGTGACGGGACAGCTGGGGAGCTGTTTTTT.

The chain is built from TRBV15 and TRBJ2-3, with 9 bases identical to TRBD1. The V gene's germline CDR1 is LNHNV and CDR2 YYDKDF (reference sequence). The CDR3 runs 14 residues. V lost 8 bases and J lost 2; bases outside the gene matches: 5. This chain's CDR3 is CATWGQGYTDTQYF. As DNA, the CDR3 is TGTGCCACCTGGGGACAGGGTTACACAGATACGCAGTATTTT. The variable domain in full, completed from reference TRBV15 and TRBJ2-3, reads DAMVIQNPRYQVTQFGKPVTLSCSQTLNHNVMYWYQQKSSQAPKLLFHYYDKDFNNEADTPDNFQSRRPNTSFCFLDIRSPGLGDTAMYLCATWGQGYTDTQYFGPGTRLTVL.

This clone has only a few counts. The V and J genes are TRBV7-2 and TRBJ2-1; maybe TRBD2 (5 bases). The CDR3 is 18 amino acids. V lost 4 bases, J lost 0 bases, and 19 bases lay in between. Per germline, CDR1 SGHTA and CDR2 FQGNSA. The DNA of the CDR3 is TGTGCCAGCAGCTCACCCTTGAGCGGTACAAACTCCTACAATGAGCAGTTCTTC. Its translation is CASSSPLSGTNSYNEQFF.

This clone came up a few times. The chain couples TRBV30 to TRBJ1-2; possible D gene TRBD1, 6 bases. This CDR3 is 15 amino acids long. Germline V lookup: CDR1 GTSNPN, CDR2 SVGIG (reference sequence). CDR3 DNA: TGTGCGCTGGAGGTAGGGGACACCCTTAACTATGGCTACACCTTC. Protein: CALEVGDTLNYGYTF.

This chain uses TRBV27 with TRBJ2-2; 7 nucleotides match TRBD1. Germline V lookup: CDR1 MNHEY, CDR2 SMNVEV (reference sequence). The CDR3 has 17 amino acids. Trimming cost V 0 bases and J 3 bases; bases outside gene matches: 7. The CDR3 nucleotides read TGTGCCAGCAGTTTATCACCGGGACAGTTAGACACCGGGGAGCTGTTTTTT. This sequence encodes CASSLSPGQLDTGELFF.

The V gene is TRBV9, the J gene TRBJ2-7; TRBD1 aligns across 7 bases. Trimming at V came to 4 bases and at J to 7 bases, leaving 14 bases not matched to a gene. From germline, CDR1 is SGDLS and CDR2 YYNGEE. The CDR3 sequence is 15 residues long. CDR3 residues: CASSLHGDRRQEQYF. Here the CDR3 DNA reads TGTGCCAGCAGCCTACACGGGGACAGACGTCAGGAGCAGTACTTC.

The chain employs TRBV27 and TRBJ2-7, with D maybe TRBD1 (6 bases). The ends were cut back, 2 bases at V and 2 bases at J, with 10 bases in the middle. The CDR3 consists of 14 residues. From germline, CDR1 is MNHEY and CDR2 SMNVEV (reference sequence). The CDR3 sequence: CASSLGQSTYEQYF. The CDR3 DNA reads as TGTGCCAGCAGTTTAGGACAGAGCACCTACGAGCAGTACTTC.

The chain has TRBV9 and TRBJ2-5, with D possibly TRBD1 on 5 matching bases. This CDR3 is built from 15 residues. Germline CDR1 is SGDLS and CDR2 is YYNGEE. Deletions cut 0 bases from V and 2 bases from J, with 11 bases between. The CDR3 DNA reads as TGTGCCAGCAGCGTAGAAAACAGGATACAAGAGACCCAGTACTTC. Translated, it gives CASSVENRIQETQYF.

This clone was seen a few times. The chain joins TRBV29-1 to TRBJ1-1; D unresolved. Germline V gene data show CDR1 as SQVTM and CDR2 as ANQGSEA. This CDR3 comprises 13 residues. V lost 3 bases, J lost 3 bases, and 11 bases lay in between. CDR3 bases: TGCAGCGTTGAGTTCCCCGGGCACACTGAAGCTTTCTTT. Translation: CSVEFPGHTEAFF.

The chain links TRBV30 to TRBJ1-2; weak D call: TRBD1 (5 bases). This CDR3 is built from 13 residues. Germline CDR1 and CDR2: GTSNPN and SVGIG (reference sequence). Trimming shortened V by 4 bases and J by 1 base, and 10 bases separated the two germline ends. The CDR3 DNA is TGTGCCTGGAATCCGGGACGTAACTATGGCTACACCTTC. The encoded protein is CAWNPGRNYGYTF.

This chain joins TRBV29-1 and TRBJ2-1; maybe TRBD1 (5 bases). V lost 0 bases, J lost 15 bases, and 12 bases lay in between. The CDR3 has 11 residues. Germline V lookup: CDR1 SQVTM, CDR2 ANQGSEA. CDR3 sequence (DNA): TGCAGCGTTGAAGATTGGCAGGGTAGGTTCTTC. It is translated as CSVEDWQGRFF.

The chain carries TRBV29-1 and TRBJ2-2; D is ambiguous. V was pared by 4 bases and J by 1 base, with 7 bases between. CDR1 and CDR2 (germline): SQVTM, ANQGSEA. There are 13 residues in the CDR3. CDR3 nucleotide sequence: TGCAGCGTTGTTGTCGGGAACACCGGGGAGCTGTTTTTT. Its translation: CSVVVGNTGELFF.

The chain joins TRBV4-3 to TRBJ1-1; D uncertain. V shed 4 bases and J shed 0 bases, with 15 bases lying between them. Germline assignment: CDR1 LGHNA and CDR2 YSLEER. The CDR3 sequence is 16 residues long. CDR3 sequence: CASSPWIAPMNTEAFF. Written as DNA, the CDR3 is TGCGCCAGCAGCCCATGGATAGCTCCCATGAACACTGAAGCTTTCTTT.

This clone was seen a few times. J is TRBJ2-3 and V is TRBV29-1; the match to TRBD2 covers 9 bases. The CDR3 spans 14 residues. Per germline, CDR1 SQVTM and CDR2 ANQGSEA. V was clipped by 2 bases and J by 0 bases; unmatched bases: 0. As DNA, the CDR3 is TGCAGCGTTGAACTAGCGGGGAGCACAGATACGCAGTATTTT. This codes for CSVELAGSTDTQYF.

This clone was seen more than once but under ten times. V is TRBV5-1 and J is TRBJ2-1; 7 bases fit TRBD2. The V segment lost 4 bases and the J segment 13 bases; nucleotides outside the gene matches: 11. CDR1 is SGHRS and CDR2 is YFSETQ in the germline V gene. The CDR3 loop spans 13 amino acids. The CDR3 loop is CASSLDSGTTQFF. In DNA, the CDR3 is TGCGCCAGCAGCCTGGACTCCGGGACTACACAGTTCTTC.

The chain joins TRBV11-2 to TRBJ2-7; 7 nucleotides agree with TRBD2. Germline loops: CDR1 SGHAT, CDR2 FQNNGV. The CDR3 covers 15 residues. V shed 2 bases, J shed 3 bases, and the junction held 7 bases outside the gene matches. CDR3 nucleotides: TGTGCCAGCAGCTTATCTGCTAGCGGAATCTACGAGCAGTACTTC. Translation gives CASSLSASGIYEQYF.

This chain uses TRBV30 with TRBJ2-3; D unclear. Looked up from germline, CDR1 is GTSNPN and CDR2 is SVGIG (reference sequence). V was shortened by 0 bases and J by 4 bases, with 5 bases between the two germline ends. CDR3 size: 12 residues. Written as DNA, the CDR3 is TGTGCCTGGAGTGTACTCGCAGATACGCAGTATTTT. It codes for CAWSVLADTQYF.

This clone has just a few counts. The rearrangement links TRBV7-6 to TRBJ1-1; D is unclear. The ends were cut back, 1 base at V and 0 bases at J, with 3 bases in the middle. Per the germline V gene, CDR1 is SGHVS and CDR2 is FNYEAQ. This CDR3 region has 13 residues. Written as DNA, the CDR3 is TGTGCCAGCAGCTTAGGAATGAACACTGAAGCTTTCTTT. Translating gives CASSLGMNTEAFF.

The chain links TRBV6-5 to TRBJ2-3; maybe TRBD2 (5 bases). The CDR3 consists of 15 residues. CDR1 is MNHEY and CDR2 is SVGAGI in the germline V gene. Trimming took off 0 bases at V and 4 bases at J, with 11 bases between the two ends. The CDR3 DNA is TGTGCCAGCAGTTACTCCGGGGAAGTTCCAGATACGCAGTATTTT. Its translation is CASSYSGEVPDTQYF.